Following are 4 T cell receptor beta chains from one sample sequenced in a study of monozygotic twins with cystic fibrosis. Profiling relied on immunoSEQ multiplex PCR, and the TCRdb table lists in-frame clones only, not all of them. The sample lists approximately 28,000 clones, roughly 80% seen once, with roughly 0.85% in the top ten. Sequences were obtained from blood. These receptors were obtained from a girl aged 2 to 10 with cystic fibrosis.

The J gene is TRBJ1-1, the V gene TRBV18, with unresolved D. The V end was cut by 2 bases, the J end by 4 bases, with 8 bases between. From germline, CDR1 is KGHSH and CDR2 LQKENI. The CDR3 has 13 residues. The CDR3 DNA follows: TGTGCCAGCTCACCAGTTCTGGGCACTGAAGCTTTCTTT. It encodes CASSPVLGTEAFF.

The CDR3, as DNA: TGTGCCAGCAGCCCGCCCGCCGGGACAGACCACGAGCAGTACTTC. Translating it yields CASSPPAGTDHEQYF. V and J are TRBV5-4 and TRBJ2-7; 7 positions agree with TRBD1. Per germline, CDR1 SGHNT and CDR2 YYREEE (reference sequence). CDR3 length: 15 amino acids. Trimming took 4 bases from V and 5 from J; bases not matched to a gene: 12.

The chain has TRBV30 and TRBJ2-2; no firm D call. This CDR3 region has 14 residues. Germline V lookup: CDR1 GTSNPN, CDR2 SVGIG (reference sequence). The V end lost 5 bases, the J end lost 0 bases, and 10 bases lay between the germline ends. The CDR3 is CAWLASTNTGELFF. As DNA, the CDR3 is TGTGCCTGGTTAGCCAGTACGAACACCGGGGAGCTGTTTTTT.

Only one count was recorded for this clone. The chain combines TRBV2 with TRBJ1-1, with a tentative D call TRBD1 (6 bases). Germline V gives CDR1 SNHLY, CDR2 FYNNEI. The CDR3 is 13 residues long. V was pared by 8 bases and J by 0 bases, with 10 bases between. DNA of the CDR3: TGTGCCAGCCAACAGGGCTTGAACACTGAAGCTTTCTTT. It specifies CASQQGLNTEAFF.